Shown below are 27 T cell receptor beta chains from a single sample sequenced in a study of cytomegalovirus exposure and HLA in healthy donors. Primers: 60 Vbeta forward and 13 Jbeta reverse. This table comes from immunoSEQ multiplex PCR, and its TCRdb copy is limited to in-frame clones, with some not included. Among about 200,000 clones listed, approximately 78% were seen once. The sequenced sample was PBMCs. These receptors came from a woman aged 45-65 years in good health and CMV-seropositive.

The CDR3 spells CASSQDLGLAGPGNEQFF. The DNA of the CDR3 is TGCGCCAGCAGCCAAGATCTAGGACTAGCGGGCCCTGGGAATGAGCAGTTCTTC. The chain recombines TRBV4-3 with TRBJ2-1, with 11 positions matching TRBD2. Per the germline V gene, CDR1 is LGHNA and CDR2 is YSLEER. CDR3 size: 18 residues. V was pared by 0 bases and J by 7 bases, with 11 bases of the junction left unmatched.

This clone was picked up one time. This chain links TRBV2 with TRBJ2-5; no clear D. Per germline, CDR1 SNHLY and CDR2 FYNNEI. The CDR3 loop spans 11 amino acids. V lost 6 bases to trimming and J lost 5 bases, with 7 bases between them. CDR3 sequence reads: CASRLLETQYF. The DNA of the CDR3 is TGTGCCAGCAGATTACTCGAGACCCAGTACTTC.

This rearrangement joins TRBV5-1 to TRBJ1-4; D is undetermined. Germline CDR1 and CDR2: SGHRS and YFSETQ. V was cut by 1 base and J by 0 bases, with 4 bases left in between. There are 14 residues in the CDR3. Here the CDR3 DNA reads TGCGCCAGCAGCTTGATCTCAACTAATGAAAAACTGTTTTTT. Protein: CASSLISTNEKLFF.

The chain employs TRBV28 and TRBJ1-4, with 8 bases aligning to TRBD1. Germline V CDR1 and CDR2: MDHEN, SYDVKM. The CDR3 has 15 residues. Trimming removed 4 bases from V and 8 bases from J; junction bases left unmatched: 9. In DNA form, the CDR3 reads TGTGCCAGCAGTTACAAGACAGGGGCGGGGGAAAAACTGTTTTTT. Translating it yields CASSYKTGAGEKLFF.

The rearrangement uses TRBV4-1 and TRBJ2-1; 11 bases align to TRBD2. The CDR3 is 20 amino acids. In germline, CDR1 is MGHRA, CDR2 YSYEKL. V shed 3 bases and J 0 bases; nucleotides not matched to a gene: 13. This CDR3 is CASSQSLAGGPFLSYNEQFF. In DNA form, the CDR3 reads TGCGCCAGCAGCCAGTCCCTAGCGGGAGGACCATTCCTCTCCTACAATGAGCAGTTCTTC.

The chain couples TRBV9 to TRBJ2-3; possible D gene TRBD1, 6 bases. Germline values: CDR1 SGDLS, CDR2 YYNGEE. This CDR3 has 14 residues. Trimming took off 0 bases at V and 8 bases at J, with 13 bases between the two ends. The CDR3 nucleotides are TGTGCCAGCAGCGTAGAGGGGGAGACCGGTACGCAGTATTTT. Protein sequence: CASSVEGETGTQYF.

This chain joins TRBV2 and TRBJ2-1, with TRBD2 matching over 12 bases. The J segment lost 6 bases and the V segment lost 5 bases, leaving 2 bases of the junction unmatched. CDR3 length: 14 residues. In germline, CDR1 is SNHLY, CDR2 FYNNEI. The CDR3 bases are TGTGCCAGCAGTCTGACTAGCGGGAGCAATGAGCAGTTCTTC. Translating gives CASSLTSGSNEQFF.

Regarding this clone: A read error may produce the germline difference seen at one junction end. The chain recombines TRBV14 with TRBJ2-6, with TRBD1 as a possible D gene (5 bases). Germline V gives CDR1 SGHDN, CDR2 FVKESK. The CDR3 has 13 residues. The CDR3 spells CASSPGGANGLTF. CDR3 DNA: TGTGCCAGCAGCCCTGGTGGGGCCAACGGCCTGACTTTC.

This chain joins TRBV5-1 and TRBJ1-3; D is possibly TRBD1 (5 bases). The germline V and J ends were trimmed by 1 base and 2 bases, with 13 bases remaining between them. There are 16 residues in the CDR3. The germline gives CDR1 SGHRS, CDR2 YFSETQ. CDR3 sequence: CASSLNPQGTGNTIYF. CDR3 in DNA: TGCGCCAGCAGCTTGAACCCCCAGGGTACTGGAAACACCATATATTTT.

This sequence joins TRBV6-6 and TRBJ1-2, with 11 bases identical to TRBD1. V gave up 6 bases and J gave up 8 bases; unmatched junction bases: 11. Germline V gene lookup returns CDR1 MNHNY and CDR2 SVGAGI (reference sequence). The CDR3 has 15 residues. The chain's CDR3 is CASSRAGQGARGYTF. The CDR3 nucleotides are TGTGCCAGCAGCCGAGCCGGACAGGGGGCGAGAGGCTACACCTTC.

The chain has TRBV5-4 and TRBJ2-5; 15 positions match TRBD2. The CDR3 loop spans 18 amino acids. After removal of 0 bases from V and 5 bases from J, the junction contained 8 bases not matched to a gene. CDR1 SGHNT and CDR2 YYREEE come from the germline V gene (reference sequence). Written as DNA, the CDR3 is TGTGCCAGCAGCTTGGGGACTAGCGGGAGGGACGCATATGAGACCCAGTACTTC. Translating gives CASSLGTSGRDAYETQYF.

The V and J genes are TRBV9 and TRBJ2-7, with D perhaps TRBD2 (5 bases). The V gene lost 0 bases and the J gene lost 2 bases, with 9 bases spanning the gap. CDR3 length: 14 amino acids. In germline, CDR1 is SGDLS, CDR2 YYNGEE. Here the CDR3 DNA reads TGTGCCAGCAGCGTAGGACTAAATGCCTACGAGCAGTACTTC. Its translation: CASSVGLNAYEQYF.

V gene TRBV5-4 combines with J gene TRBJ2-2; 9 bases agree with TRBD1. CDR1 and CDR2 from the germline V gene are SGHNT and YYREEE (reference sequence). With 2 bases clipped from V and 7 bases from J, the junction kept 3 bases outside the gene matches. The CDR3 runs to 14 residues. CDR3 nucleotide sequence: TGTGCCAGCAGCTTCGGGACAGGGTACGGGGAGCTGTTTTTT. Protein: CASSFGTGYGELFF.

The chain carries TRBV7-2 and TRBJ1-1, with 8 bases identical to TRBD1. Unmatched junction bases numbered 4, after V lost 0 bases and J lost 7 bases. CDR3 length equals 14 residues. Germline CDR1 is SGHTA and CDR2 is FQGNSA. The CDR3 bases are TGTGCCAGCAGCTTAGCCGCCGGGACAGGTGAAGCTTTCTTT. It codes for CASSLAAGTGEAFF.

This clone was seen a handful of times. The rearrangement links TRBV11-2 to TRBJ2-1; D is unresolved. V lost 1 base and J lost 7, with 8 bases in between. CDR1 is SGHAT, CDR2 FQNNGV, per germline. There are 13 residues in the CDR3. CDR3 protein: CASSLVYFNEQFF. The CDR3 region has the DNA TGTGCCAGCAGCTTAGTCTATTTTAATGAGCAGTTCTTC.

The chain carries TRBV6-1 and TRBJ2-7, with D perhaps TRBD1 (6 bases). The CDR3 is 14 amino acids. V was pared by 4 bases and J by 1 base, with 11 bases between. Germline assignment: CDR1 MNHNS and CDR2 SASEGT. The CDR3 coding sequence is TGTGCCAGCAGTGCCGGGACATTTTCCTACGAGCAGTACTTC. Protein sequence: CASSAGTFSYEQYF.

This chain joins TRBV7-9 and TRBJ2-2, with D tentatively TRBD2 (6 bases). The ends were cut back, 8 bases at V and 4 bases at J, with 14 bases in the middle. The CDR3 is made up of 14 amino acids. Germline CDR1 and CDR2: SEHNR and FQNEAQ (reference sequence). CDR3 protein: CASCPAGSTGELFF. For the CDR3, the DNA is TGTGCCAGCTGTCCCGCGGGAAGCACCGGGGAGCTGTTTTTT. Full variable domain (outside the CDR3, taken from reference TRBV7-9 and TRBJ2-2): DTGVSQNPRHKITKRGQNVTFRCDPISEHNRLYWYRQTLGQGPEFLTYFQNEAQLEKSRLLSDRFSAERPKGSFSTLEIQRTEQGDSAMYLCASCPAGSTGELFFGEGSRLTVL.

The V call is TRBV27, the J call TRBJ1-2; TRBD1 matches 7 bases. The CDR3 runs to 17 residues. Trimming took 5 bases from V and 4 from J; bases not matched to a gene: 16. Germline-derived CDR1 and CDR2 are MNHEY and SMNVEV (reference sequence). The CDR3 sequence is CASSPTPSTGLTYGYTF. The CDR3 DNA reads as TGTGCCAGCAGTCCTACCCCATCGACAGGGTTGACCTATGGCTACACCTTC.

This chain links TRBV12-5 with TRBJ1-4, with 8 bases that match TRBD1. The CDR3 has 19 amino acids. With V trimmed by 2 bases and J by 1 base, 12 bases remained unmatched. Germline CDR1 LGHNT, CDR2 FRNRAP. CDR3 in DNA: TGTGCTAGTGGTTTGACCCCCCCCGGCAGGGGGCGAACTAATGAAAAACTGTTTTTT. It codes for CASGLTPPGRGRTNEKLFF.

This clone was seen a handful of times. The chain joins TRBV4-1 to TRBJ2-1; 10 bases map to TRBD2. The CDR3 loop spans 19 amino acids. CDR1 and CDR2 (germline): MGHRA, YSYEKL. Germline trimming cut 1 base from V and 0 bases from J; bases unmatched to any gene: 9. The CDR3 spells CASSQGPSGGPSSYNEQFF. CDR3 nucleotides: TGCGCCAGCAGCCAAGGTCCTAGCGGGGGCCCAAGCTCCTACAATGAGCAGTTCTTC.

The chain recombines TRBV28 with TRBJ1-5; 9 bases are shared with TRBD1. The V and J ends lost 8 bases and 3 bases, in that order; junction bases with no gene match: 5. Germline V CDR1 and CDR2: MDHEN, SYDVKM. This CDR3 region has 14 residues. This CDR3 reads CASDWTGVNQPQHF. In DNA, the CDR3 is TGTGCCAGCGACTGGACAGGGGTCAATCAGCCCCAGCATTTT.

In its sample, this clone was seen a few times. The V gene is TRBV2, the J gene TRBJ2-6; possibly TRBD1 for D (6 bases). In germline, CDR1 is SNHLY, CDR2 FYNNEI. This CDR3 is 13 amino acids long. Trimming left V 9 bases short and J 1 base short, with 7 bases between. CDR3 sequence (DNA): TGTGCCAGAACAGGGTCTGGGGCCAACGTCCTGACTTTC. Encoded protein: CARTGSGANVLTF.

The chain carries TRBV27 and TRBJ1-6; no definite D call. The CDR3 totals 16 residues. Trimming cost V 2 bases and J 2 bases, with 10 bases left between them. Germline V CDR1 and CDR2: MNHEY, SMNVEV (reference sequence). The CDR3 loop is CASSLTGITYNSPLHF. The CDR3 DNA follows: TGTGCCAGCAGTTTAACCGGGATCACCTATAATTCACCCCTCCACTTT.

About this clone itself: This sample includes further DNA sequences coding for the same CDR3. The chain has TRBV5-1 and TRBJ2-1, with D perhaps matching TRBD2 (6 bases). The V end lost 0 bases, the J end lost 1 base, and 8 bases lay between the germline ends. This CDR3 contains 15 residues. Germline CDR1 SGHRS, CDR2 YFSETQ. The DNA for the CDR3 is TGCGCCAGCAGCTTGGAGGCGGGGTCCTACAATGAGCAGTTCTTC. It translates to CASSLEAGSYNEQFF.

This sequence joins TRBV28 and TRBJ2-7; 7 nucleotides agree with TRBD1. Germline V gene lookup returns CDR1 MDHEN and CDR2 SYDVKM. Germline trimming cut 4 bases from V and 1 base from J; bases unmatched to any gene: 7. The CDR3 spans 15 residues. The CDR3 reads CASSSRTGRSYEQYF. The CDR3 DNA reads as TGTGCCAGCAGTTCCCGGACAGGTCGGTCCTACGAGCAGTACTTC.

This chain joins TRBV5-6 and TRBJ1-2; weak D call: TRBD1 (6 bases). The CDR3 loop spans 14 amino acids. CDR1 and CDR2 from the germline V gene are SGHDT and YYEEEE. Trimming took 2 bases from V and 1 from J, leaving 9 bases between them. The CDR3 DNA sequence: TGTGCCAGCAGCTTCTCAGGGGATAACTATGGCTACACCTTC. Translated: CASSFSGDNYGYTF.

This clone occurred once. In DNA, the CDR3 is TGTGCCAGCAGCTTGGGACAGGGAGTCAATGAGCAGTTCTTC. As protein: CASSLGQGVNEQFF. The chain recombines TRBV5-6 with TRBJ2-1; 7 bases map to TRBD1. The CDR3 contains 14 residues. Looked up from germline, CDR1 is SGHDT and CDR2 is YYEEEE. V trimming: 0 bases; J trimming: 6 bases; junction bases outside the gene matches: 3. The full variable domain, in which reference TRBV5-6 and TRBJ2-1 provide the parts outside the CDR3, is DAGVTQSPTHLIKTRGQQVTLRCSPKSGHDTVSWYQQALGQGPQFIFQYYEEEERQRGNFPDRFSGHQFPNYSSELNVNALLLGDSALYLCASSLGQGVNEQFFGPGTRLTVL.